This T cell receptor beta chain was documented in a study of vaccination and CD4 T cells after COVID-19. Overall study context: Cells were stimulated with overlapping spike peptide pools from SARS-CoV-2, HCoV-NL63, HCoV-OC43 and HCoV-229E. Cultures acting as controls obtained a CEFX pool, an HIV-1 Nef pool, or no peptide.

Remarks on this clonotype: Its antigen is unknown.

The Oncomine TCR Beta short-read assay was what sequenced the DNA obtained from cultured CD4+ T cells. Someone extracted genomic DNA from cultured CD4+ T cells. TCRdb re-analysed the PCR reads in MiXCR, keeping a single row per CDR3 protein. This table has several thousand distinct CDR3 sequences, around 55% appearing once. Regarding treatment: approximately 10-day PBMC culture with coronavirus spike peptide pools or control peptides (ViraFEST assay). CDR1 and CDR2 (germline): WSHSY, SAAADI. V lost 2 bases, J lost 0 bases, and 5 bases lay in between. The CDR3 runs to 14 residues. The V call is TRBV10-2, the J call TRBJ1-3; no reliable D call. The source of this sequence is a human donor with COVID-19. Specimen: cultured CD4+ T cells from blood, collected after SARS-CoV-2 vaccination. The CDR3 DNA is TGCGCCAGCAGTGAGGACAACTCTGGAAACACCATATATTTT. This gives the protein CASSEDNSGNTIYF.